This T cell receptor (beta chain) was captured by sequencing in a study of blood T cells in healthy people across ages. As concerns this clonotype: The target antigen is unknown.

Study conclusions and caveats: Those diversity estimates obtained from one million T cells were thought to be underestimates.

Germline lookup yields CDR1 MNHNS and CDR2 SASEGT. The V and J ends lost 2 bases and 5 bases, in that order; junction bases with no gene match: 4. The CDR3 has 15 amino acids. Primers used in a second PCR of about 6 to 11 cycles were a sample-barcoded 5' primer and a J-beta primer mix. TCRdb used MiXCR to reprocess the 5' RACE reads, holding one entry per CDR3 protein. The table has just over 800,000 distinct CDR3 sequences, around 62% seen once. Sequencing was carried out using blood. V and J are TRBV6-1 and TRBJ2-3; 10 nucleotides agree with TRBD2. The source is a man aged 25 to 40 in good health. As DNA, the CDR3 is TGTGCCAGCAGTGAAACGGTAGCGGGGGGAGATACGCAGTATTTT. Encoded protein: CASSETVAGGDTQYF.